The clone carrying this T cell receptor (beta chain) was counted at least ten times. Antigen: not known. No donor was unhealthy or non-Caucasian. The data were obtained in a study of identical twins. Study-wide points: In monozygotic twins, models underestimated the sharing of out-of-frame TCR alpha.

The CDR3 runs 14 residues. The germline V gene encodes CDR1 LGHDT and CDR2 YNNKEL (reference sequence). The V and J ends lost 1 base and 2 bases respectively, with 8 bases between them. TCRdb fed the 5' RACE reads into MiXCR, producing one record per CDR3 protein. Of 300,000 to 400,000 distinct CDR3 sequences listed, roughly an eighth were seen once; the top ten hold 7.2%. These data were likewise used in another study, on yellow fever vaccine responses in identical twins.

What was sequenced was CD8+ T cells sorted from blood. The rearrangement joins TRBV3-1 to TRBJ1-2, with a weak D call TRBD1 (6 bases). The receptor comes from a woman aged 18-29 years in good health. The CDR3 region has the DNA TGTGCCAGCAGCCAAGGAGGGGGAAACTATGGCTACACCTTC. It translates to CASSQGGGNYGYTF.